Below, 23 T cell receptor beta chains from the same sample are listed, as sequenced in a study of blood T cell repertoires in COVID-19. Libraries were prepared by immunoSEQ multiplex PCR; TCRdb keeps only in-frame clonotypes and omits some of them. The data hold some 300,000 clones, with approximately 89% observed a single time. The sequencing input was peripheral blood. Source of these receptors: a woman aged 25 to 45 who had recovered from COVID-19.

The chain is built from TRBV5-5 and TRBJ2-4; D gene unclear. This CDR3 is 17 amino acids long. Germline V gives CDR1 SGHKS, CDR2 YYEKEE (reference sequence). V lost 0 bases and J lost 0, with 13 bases in between. This CDR3 is CASSLVVGEIAKNIQYF. The CDR3 coding sequence is TGTGCCAGCAGCTTGGTGGTAGGAGAAATAGCCAAAAACATTCAGTACTTC.

The chain is built from TRBV5-1 and TRBJ1-1; perhaps TRBD1 as D (6 bases). CDR1 SGHRS and CDR2 YFSETQ come from the germline V gene. The length of the CDR3 is 14 residues. V was shortened by 3 bases and J by 4 bases, with 13 bases between the two germline ends. The CDR3 DNA reads TGCGCCAGCAGCTGGACAGCCGCGGGCACTGAAGCTTTCTTT. It is translated as CASSWTAAGTEAFF.

The chain's CDR3 is CASSDGAGGFYNEQFF. The CDR3 nucleotides read TGTGCCAGCAGTGACGGTGCAGGGGGCTTTTACAATGAGCAGTTCTTC. V is TRBV2 and J is TRBJ2-1, with TRBD1 matching over 8 bases. After removal of 3 bases from V and 4 bases from J, the junction contained 8 bases not matched to a gene. Per the germline V gene, CDR1 is SNHLY and CDR2 is FYNNEI. This CDR3 contains 16 residues. The entire variable domain, with the rest obtained from reference TRBV2 and TRBJ2-1, is as follows: EPEVTQTPSHQVTQMGQEVILRCVPISNHLYFYWYRQILGQKVEFLVSFYNNEISEKSEIFDDQFSVERPDGSNFTLKIRSTKLEDSAMYFCASSDGAGGFYNEQFFGPGTRLTVL.

A word on this clone: Other DNA variants within this sample encode the same CDR3. The V and J genes are TRBV7-9 and TRBJ1-1, with no clear D. The CDR3 contains 12 residues. From germline, CDR1 is SEHNR and CDR2 FQNEAQ (reference sequence). V was trimmed by 3 bases and J by 5 bases, leaving 7 bases between them. The CDR3, as DNA: TGTGCCAGCAGCTTCGGGGATACTGAAGCTTTCTTT. It translates to CASSFGDTEAFF.

V usage is TRBV7-2 and J usage is TRBJ2-7; TRBD2 agrees at 10 bases. The CDR3 spans 16 residues. The V gene's germline CDR1 is SGHTA and CDR2 FQGNSA. Germline trimming cut 1 base from V and 3 bases from J; bases unmatched to any gene: 6. The CDR3 sequence: CASSLVISSGGYEQYF. CDR3 bases: TGTGCCAGCAGCTTAGTAATTTCTAGCGGGGGCTACGAGCAGTACTTC.

The chain has TRBV12-3 or TRBV12-4 and TRBJ1-6; 10 bases map to TRBD1. With V trimmed by 7 bases and J by 9 bases, 3 bases remained unmatched. CDR3 length equals 13 residues. The CDR3 is CASTGTGASPLHF. CDR3 nucleotide sequence: TGTGCCAGCACTGGGACAGGGGCTTCACCCCTCCACTTT.

The J gene is TRBJ1-6, the V gene TRBV4-3; no clear D. Germline V gene data show CDR1 as LGHNA and CDR2 as YSLEER. V was trimmed by 3 bases and J by 7 bases, leaving 10 bases between them. The CDR3 contains 14 residues. The DNA of the CDR3 is TGCGCCAGCAGCCACCACACATACAATTCACCCCTCCACTTT. Protein product: CASSHHTYNSPLHF.

The gene calls are TRBV10-3 and TRBJ2-3; D possibly corresponds to TRBD1 (6 bases). Trimming took off 6 bases at V and 2 bases at J, with 12 bases between the two ends. Germline V gives CDR1 ENHRY, CDR2 SYGVKD. This CDR3 has 14 residues. In DNA, the CDR3 is TGTGCCATCAGAAGACAGGAGCTCACAGATACGCAGTATTTT. Its translation: CAIRRQELTDTQYF.

The chain links TRBV9 to TRBJ1-4; perhaps TRBD1 as D (6 bases). CDR3 length: 15 amino acids. V lost 2 bases and J 3 bases, leaving 11 bases between the germline ends. Germline CDR1 SGDLS, CDR2 YYNGEE. The CDR3 loop is CASSVTGHPNEKLFF. CDR3 bases: TGTGCCAGCAGCGTCACGGGACATCCTAATGAAAAACTGTTTTTT. The full variable domain, its missing parts supplied by reference TRBV9 and TRBJ1-4, is DSGVTQTPKHLITATGQRVTLRCSPRSGDLSVYWYQQSLDQGLQFLIQYYNGEERAKGNILERFSAQQFPDLHSELNLSSLELGDSALYFCASSVTGHPNEKLFFGSGTQLSVL.

In this sample, this clone turned up once. This chain connects TRBV4-3 to TRBJ1-1; D possibly corresponds to TRBD1 (5 bases). Germline V lookup: CDR1 LGHNA, CDR2 YSLEER. The CDR3 consists of 15 residues. V was shortened by 4 bases and J by 1 base, with 13 bases between the two germline ends. CDR3 region: CASSRLQDTNTEAFF. CDR3 nucleotides: TGCGCCAGCAGCCGCCTACAGGACACGAACACTGAAGCTTTCTTT.

This clone was seen once. The chain uses TRBV9 and TRBJ2-1; the D gene is possibly TRBD2 (5 bases). Germline lookup yields CDR1 SGDLS and CDR2 YYNGEE. This CDR3 comprises 15 residues. V lost 2 bases to trimming and J lost 0 bases, with 9 bases between them. The CDR3 is CASSVSGSSYNEQFF. CDR3 DNA sequence: TGTGCCAGCAGCGTTTCTGGGAGCTCCTACAATGAGCAGTTCTTC. The complete variable domain, with remaining parts taken from reference TRBV9 and TRBJ2-1, reads DSGVTQTPKHLITATGQRVTLRCSPRSGDLSVYWYQQSLDQGLQFLIQYYNGEERAKGNILERFSAQQFPDLHSELNLSSLELGDSALYFCASSVSGSSYNEQFFGPGTRLTVL.

In its sample, this clone was seen once. This rearrangement joins TRBV24-1 to TRBJ1-4; TRBD1 agrees at 11 bases. J gave up 3 bases and V 7 bases, and 12 bases lay outside the gene matches. Germline lookup yields CDR1 KGHDR and CDR2 SFDVKD. The CDR3 length is 18 residues. In nucleotides, the CDR3 is TGTGCCACCAGCTCGGGGTTTGGACAGGGGGCCTCTAATGAAAAACTGTTTTTT. The encoded protein is CATSSGFGQGASNEKLFF.

The chain joins TRBV4-2 to TRBJ2-6; possibly TRBD1 for D (6 bases). Germline lookup yields CDR1 LGHNA and CDR2 YNFKEQ. V was shortened by 2 bases and J by 1 base, with 9 bases between the two germline ends. The CDR3 is made up of 16 amino acids. This chain's CDR3 is CASSQRTGSGANVLTF. The CDR3 DNA sequence: TGTGCCAGCAGCCAAAGAACAGGGTCTGGGGCCAACGTCCTGACTTTC.

This rearrangement joins TRBV5-6 to TRBJ1-2; 8 bases are a match to TRBD1. The trim removed 3 bases at V and 2 bases at J, leaving 0 bases unmatched. In germline, CDR1 is SGHDT, CDR2 YYEEEE. The CDR3 is 13 residues long. This chain's CDR3 is CASSWTGNYGYTF. In DNA form, the CDR3 reads TGTGCCAGCAGCTGGACAGGGAACTATGGCTACACCTTC.

This clone was recorded once. The chain couples TRBV7-8 to TRBJ2-3, with D possibly TRBD2 on 6 matching bases. CDR3 length equals 16 residues. Between the trimmed V and J ends, which lost 4 bases and 1 base, there was a span of 15 bases. Germline V lookup: CDR1 SGHVS, CDR2 FQNEAQ. The CDR3 here is CASSSAGGLGTDTQYF. CDR3 nucleotide sequence: TGTGCCAGCAGCTCCGCCGGGGGTCTTGGCACAGATACGCAGTATTTT. The whole variable domain, remainder taken from reference TRBV7-8 and TRBJ2-3, is GAGVSQSPRYKVAKRGQDVALRCDPISGHVSLFWYQQALGQGPEFLTYFQNEAQLDKSGLPSDRFFAERPEGSVSTLKIQRTQQEDSAVYLCASSSAGGLGTDTQYFGPGTRLTVL.

The rearrangement links TRBV5-4 to TRBJ2-7; D is possibly TRBD1 (6 bases). This CDR3 comprises 16 residues. V was pared by 2 bases and J by 4 bases, with 19 bases between. Germline loops: CDR1 SGHNT, CDR2 YYREEE (reference sequence). CDR3 DNA: TGTGCCAGCAGCTTCAATGGCAGGGGTTTGAGGTACGAGCAGTACTTC. This gives the protein CASSFNGRGLRYEQYF.

The V gene is TRBV5-4, the J gene TRBJ1-1; D gene unclear. The V gene lost 0 bases and the J gene lost 1 base, with 4 bases spanning the gap. Per the germline V gene, CDR1 is SGHNT and CDR2 is YYREEE (reference sequence). CDR3 length equals 13 residues. DNA for the CDR3: TGTGCCAGCAGCTTGGACAGGAACACTGAAGCTTTCTTT. Translation gives CASSLDRNTEAFF.

The rearrangement links TRBV5-1 to TRBJ2-1, with 9 bases identical to TRBD2. The trim removed 0 bases at V and 6 bases at J, leaving 7 bases unmatched. The CDR3 runs to 16 residues. The germline CDR1 and CDR2 sequences are SGHRS and YFSETQ. The CDR3 loop is CASSLAAGGASNEQFF. The CDR3 DNA follows: TGCGCCAGCAGCTTGGCAGCGGGGGGCGCATCCAATGAGCAGTTCTTC.

The V and J genes are TRBV28 and TRBJ1-2, with D possibly matching TRBD1 (5 bases). Germline V lookup: CDR1 MDHEN, CDR2 SYDVKM. This CDR3 spans 14 amino acids. V was pared by 1 base and J by 6 bases, with 12 bases between. The CDR3 is CASSLYAGLDGYTF. The CDR3 region has the DNA TGTGCCAGCAGTTTATATGCAGGGCTCGATGGCTACACCTTC.

This clone appeared once. The J gene is TRBJ1-1, the V gene TRBV12-3 or TRBV12-4; 10 bases are a match to TRBD1. The CDR3 totals 12 residues. The V and J ends lost 4 bases and 12 bases, in that order; junction bases with no gene match: 5. This chain's CDR3 is CASSSRDRGPFF. The CDR3 region has the DNA TGTGCCAGCAGTTCCCGGGACAGGGGCCCTTTCTTT.

The chain joins TRBV11-1 to TRBJ2-7, with TRBD1 matching over 8 bases. Germline V gives CDR1 SGHAT, CDR2 FQDESV (reference sequence). V was pared by 5 bases and J by 4 bases, with 13 bases of the junction left unmatched. This CDR3 region has 16 residues. The CDR3 DNA is TGTGCCAGCAGCCCCACTGGACAGGGAAGGGGATACGAGCAGTACTTC. It codes for CASSPTGQGRGYEQYF.

A single count supports this clone. J is TRBJ2-3 and V is TRBV3-1 (or the pseudogene TRBV3-2); 10 positions match TRBD1. The CDR3 covers 16 residues. Germline values: CDR1 LGHDT, CDR2 YNNKEL (reference sequence). After removal of 7 bases from V and 4 bases from J, the junction contained 11 bases not matched to a gene. CDR3 bases: TGTGCCAGCAAGTGGGGTTCCGGACAGGGGGCAGATACGCAGTATTTT. Its translation: CASKWGSGQGADTQYF.

The chain combines TRBV2 with TRBJ1-6; no firm D call. V was clipped by 6 bases and J by 8 bases, with 14 bases between them. CDR3 length: 14 amino acids. Germline values: CDR1 SNHLY, CDR2 FYNNEI. CDR3 sequence: CASSEQTLYSPLHF. The CDR3 region has the DNA TGTGCCAGCAGCGAACAGACTCTATATTCACCCCTCCACTTT.